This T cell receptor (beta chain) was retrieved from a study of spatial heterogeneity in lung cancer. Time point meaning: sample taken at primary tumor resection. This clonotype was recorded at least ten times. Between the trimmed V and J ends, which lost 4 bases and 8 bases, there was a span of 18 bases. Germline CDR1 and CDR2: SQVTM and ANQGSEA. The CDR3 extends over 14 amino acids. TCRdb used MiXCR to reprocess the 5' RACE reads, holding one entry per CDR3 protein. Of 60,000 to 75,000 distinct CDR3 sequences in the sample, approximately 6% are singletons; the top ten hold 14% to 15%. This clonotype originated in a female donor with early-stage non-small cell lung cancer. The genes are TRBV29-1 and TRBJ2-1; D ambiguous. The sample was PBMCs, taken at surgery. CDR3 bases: TGCAGCGTTGGATCTGCCCCTACAATAGATGAGCAGTTCTTC. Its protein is CSVGSAPTIDEQFF.